This note documents a single T cell receptor beta chain sequence. This sample is part of a study of shared clonotypes between healthy human individuals. This CDR3 is built from 14 residues. V dropped 6 bases and J dropped 2 bases, with 13 bases sitting between them. Germline V gives CDR1 MDHEN, CDR2 SYDVKM. Measured with immunoSEQ multiplex PCR; TCRdb has only the in-frame clones, and not every one. This table holds about 2 million clones, 90% to 95% found once. The chain recombines TRBV28 with TRBJ2-5; possible D gene TRBD2, 5 bases. The source is a man aged 18-30 years in good health. Sequencing was done on a sample of naive CD4+ T cells sorted from blood. Subset meaning: CD45RA+ positively selected. CDR3 sequence reads: CASRMGAEQETQYF. Here the CDR3 DNA reads TGTGCCAGCAGGATGGGAGCGGAACAAGAGACCCAGTACTTC.